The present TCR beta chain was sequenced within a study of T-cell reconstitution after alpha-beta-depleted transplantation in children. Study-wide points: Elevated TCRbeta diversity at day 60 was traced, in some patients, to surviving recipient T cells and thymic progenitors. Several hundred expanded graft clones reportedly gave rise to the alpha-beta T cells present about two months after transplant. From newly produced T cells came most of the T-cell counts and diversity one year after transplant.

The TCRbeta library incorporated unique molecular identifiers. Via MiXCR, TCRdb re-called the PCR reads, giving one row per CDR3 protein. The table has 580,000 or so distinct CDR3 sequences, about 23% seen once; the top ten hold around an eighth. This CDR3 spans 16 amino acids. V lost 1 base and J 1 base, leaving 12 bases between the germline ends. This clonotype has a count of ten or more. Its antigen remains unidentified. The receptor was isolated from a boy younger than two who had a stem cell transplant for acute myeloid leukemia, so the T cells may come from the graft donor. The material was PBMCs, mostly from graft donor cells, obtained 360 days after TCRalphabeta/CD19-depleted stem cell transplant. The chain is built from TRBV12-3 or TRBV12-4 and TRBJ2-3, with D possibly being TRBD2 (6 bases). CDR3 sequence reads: CASSLVHAGRTDTQYF. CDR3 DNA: TGTGCCAGCAGTTTAGTGCACGCGGGACGCACAGATACGCAGTATTTT.